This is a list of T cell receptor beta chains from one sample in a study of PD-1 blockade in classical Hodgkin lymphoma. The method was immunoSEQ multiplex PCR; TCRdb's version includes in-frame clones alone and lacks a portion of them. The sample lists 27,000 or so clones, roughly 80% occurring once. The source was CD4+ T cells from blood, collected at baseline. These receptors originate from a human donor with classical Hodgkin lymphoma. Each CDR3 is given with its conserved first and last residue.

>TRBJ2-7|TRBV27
CASSVTGVGRYEQYF
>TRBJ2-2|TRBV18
CASSPLAGDTGELFF
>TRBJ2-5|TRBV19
CASSLHRGSQETQYF
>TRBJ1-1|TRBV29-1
CSVAEFTEAFF
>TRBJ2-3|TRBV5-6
CASSLVGEATDTQYF
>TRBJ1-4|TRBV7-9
CASSSRTETNEKLFF
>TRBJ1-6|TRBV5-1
CASSLGLNSPLHF
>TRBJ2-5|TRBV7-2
CASSLVGSGGAEETQYF
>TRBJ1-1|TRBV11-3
CASSPRQGATEAFF
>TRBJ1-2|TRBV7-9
CASSQLQGLYGYTF
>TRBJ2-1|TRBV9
CASSVVGTGGNEQFF
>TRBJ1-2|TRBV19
CATSTGGARMAF
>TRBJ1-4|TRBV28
CASSLGQGAGNEKLFF
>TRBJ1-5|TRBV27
CASSRHGVGNQPQHF